This record covers a single TCR beta chain. Seattle cases were enrolled at active infection and followed longitudinally. As originally analysed: Amplification of reference gene primers provided the estimated nucleated cell counts. The assay was immunoSEQ multiplex PCR, and TCRdb's table has in-frame clones only and misses some. That table supplies the V and J calls and clone size; D and trimming were determined from the DNA. The sample has about 200,000 clones; 85% are singletons. The germline V and J ends were trimmed by 6 bases and 2 bases, with 13 bases remaining between them. The CDR3 loop spans 14 amino acids. Germline V gives CDR1 KGHSH, CDR2 LQKENI. The data are from a study of blood T cell repertoires in COVID-19.

The material sequenced was peripheral blood. This clonotype was obtained from a man aged 55 to 70 with COVID-19, enrolled during active disease. V is TRBV18 and J is TRBJ1-2; perhaps TRBD1 as D (6 bases). The CDR3 bases are TGTGCCAGCTCCCTGGACAGATACAACTATGGCTACACCTTC. Protein: CASSLDRYNYGYTF.